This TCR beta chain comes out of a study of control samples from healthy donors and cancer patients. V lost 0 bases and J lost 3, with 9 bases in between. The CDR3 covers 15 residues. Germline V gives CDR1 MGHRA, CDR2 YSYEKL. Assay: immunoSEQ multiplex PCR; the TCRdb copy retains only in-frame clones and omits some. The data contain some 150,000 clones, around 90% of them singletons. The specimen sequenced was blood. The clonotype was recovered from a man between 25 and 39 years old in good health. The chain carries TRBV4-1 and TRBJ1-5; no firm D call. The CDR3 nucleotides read TGCGCCAGCAGCCAAGAGAGAGGGCCCAATCAGCCCCAGCATTTT. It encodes CASSQERGPNQPQHF.